This T cell receptor (beta chain) was recorded in a study of cytomegalovirus exposure and HLA in healthy donors. Findings of the study overall: Presence/absence results assume similar sequencing depth per donor, which may not hold.

The study ran its PCR with 60 Vbeta and 13 Jbeta primers. Under the authors' procedure: Tens of millions of unique TCR beta chains, 9 million to 11 million shared, were counted in a later analysis. Assay: immunoSEQ multiplex PCR; the TCRdb copy retains only in-frame clones and omits some. V, J and clone size are those of that table, while D and trimming were read from the DNA. In the table there are roughly 180,000 clones, 84% of which are singletons. Note on this clone: The target antigen is unknown.

It was healthy bone marrow donors who served as donors. Germline CDR1 SEHNR, CDR2 FQNEAQ (reference sequence). After removal of 6 bases from V and 5 bases from J, the junction contained 7 bases not matched to a gene. This CDR3 spans 14 amino acids. The gene calls are TRBV7-9 and TRBJ2-7, with 10 bases fitting TRBD2. The TCR was taken from a young man in good health and CMV-seronegative. The sample taken for sequencing was PBMCs. Here the CDR3 DNA reads TGTGCCAGCAGTCAGACTAGCGGGTCCGACGAGCAGTACTTC. Protein sequence: CASSQTSGSDEQYF.